These T cell receptor beta chains were read from a single sample in a study of T cells in Graves' hyperthyroidism and ophthalmopathy. Each CDR3 protein is one row after TCRdb ran MiXCR on the multiplex PCR reads. The data show a few hundred thousand distinct CDR3 sequences, about 14% seen once. The sample comprised blood. These receptors were obtained from a woman in her 30s with Graves' ophthalmopathy. Each CDR3 is given with its conserved first and last residue. The order of the fields is V gene, J gene, clone size, CDR3 length, D gene, CDR3 DNA, CDR3 protein. A D gene is named only where the DNA matches it firmly. Size values are once, few and many counts, or a class for expanded clones, and some rows have none.

V: TRBV28; J: TRBJ2-1; size: NA; length: 16; D: TRBD1; DNA: TGTGCCAGCAGTGGAAGGACAGGTGAATCTTACAATGAGCAGTTCTTC; CDR3: CASSGRTGESYNEQFF
V: TRBV14; J: TRBJ2-2; size: few; length: 16; D: NA; DNA: TGTGCCAGCAGCCGTAGGAGACTCAGGGACACCGGGGAGCTGTTTTTT; CDR3: CASSRRRLRDTGELFF
V: TRBV6-1; J: TRBJ2-2; size: many; length: 15; D: TRBD2; DNA: TGTGCCAGCAGACGGGGGGGGGGAAACACCGGGGAGCTGTTTTTT; CDR3: CASRRGGGNTGELFF
V: TRBV9; J: TRBJ2-1; size: NA; length: 15; D: TRBD2; DNA: TGTGCCAGCAGCGGCGAGCGGGGGGCCTTCAATGAGCAGTTCTTC; CDR3: CASSGERGAFNEQFF
V: TRBV5-5; J: TRBJ2-7; size: many; length: 15; D: TRBD1; DNA: TGTGCCAGCAGTCCGACAGGGTTGGGACCCTACGAGCAGTACTTC; CDR3: CASSPTGLGPYEQYF
V: TRBV20-1; J: TRBJ2-7; size: many; length: 14; D: TRBD1; DNA: TGCAGTGCTAGAGACCAGGGGGCGGTCTACGAGCAGTACTTC; CDR3: CSARDQGAVYEQYF
V: TRBV20-1; J: TRBJ2-5; size: many; length: 16; D: TRBD2; DNA: TGCAGTGCAGGAGGGGCTAGCGGGGGGCTCCAAGAGACCCAGTACTTC; CDR3: CSAGGASGGLQETQYF
V: TRBV11-2; J: TRBJ2-3; size: many; length: 16; D: TRBD2; DNA: TGTGCCAGCAGCTTAGTAGCGGGGGCCATCACAGATACGCAGTATTTT; CDR3: CASSLVAGAITDTQYF
V: TRBV7-8; J: TRBJ1-2; size: many; length: 17; D: NA; DNA: TGTGCCAGCAGCTTACGGTTTGGGCACCGGACAGATCGTGGCTACACCTTC; CDR3: CASSLRFGHRTDRGYTF
V: TRBV11-2; J: TRBJ2-3; size: many; length: 14; D: NA; DNA: TGTGCCAGCAGCTTAGACACTGCCACAGATACGCAGTATTTT; CDR3: CASSLDTATDTQYF
V: TRBV3-1; J: TRBJ2-5; size: many; length: 16; D: TRBD1; DNA: TGTGCCAGCAGCCAAGAAAGGACAGGGTATCAAGAGACCCAGTACTTC; CDR3: CASSQERTGYQETQYF
V: TRBV12-3/TRBV12-4; J: TRBJ1-1; size: NA; length: 15; D: TRBD1; DNA: TGTGCCAGCAGTCCCGGGACAGCCGAGGGCACTGAAGCTTTCTTT; CDR3: CASSPGTAEGTEAFF
V: TRBV10-1; J: TRBJ2-7; size: many; length: 14; D: NA; DNA: TGCGCCAGCAGTGACTGGAGCACCGGTGGAGAGCAGTACTTC; CDR3: CASSDWSTGGEQYF
V: TRBV12-3/TRBV12-4; J: TRBJ1-6; size: many; length: 15; D: NA; DNA: TGTGCCAGCAGACCCGGCTCGACCTATAATTCACCCCTCCACTTT; CDR3: CASRPGSTYNSPLHF
V: TRBV4-2; J: TRBJ2-3; size: few; length: 17; D: NA; DNA: TGTGCCAGCAGCCAAGATAGTTGGGGGGGCAGCACAGATACGCAGTATTTT; CDR3: CASSQDSWGGSTDTQYF
V: TRBV29-1; J: TRBJ2-3; size: many; length: 15; D: NA; DNA: TGCAGCGTTCGCGGGACACTGGACGGGGCAGATACGCAGTATTTT; CDR3: CSVRGTLDGADTQYF
V: TRBV6-5; J: TRBJ1-6; size: NA; length: 14; D: TRBD1; DNA: TGTGCCAGCAGTTACGCCGGACAGGCCTCACCCCTCCACTTT; CDR3: CASSYAGQASPLHF
V: TRBV14; J: TRBJ2-5; size: many; length: 11; D: NA; DNA: TGTGCCAGCAGCAATTTAGAGACCCAGTACTTC; CDR3: CASSNLETQYF
V: TRBV10-3; J: TRBJ2-5; size: many; length: 14; D: NA; DNA: TGTGCCATCAGTACCGCAGGGGAGGGGGAGACCCAGTACTTC; CDR3: CAISTAGEGETQYF
V: TRBV15; J: TRBJ2-7; size: NA; length: 14; D: TRBD1; DNA: TGTGCCACCAGCATATTACAGGGGGCTCAGGAGCAGTACTTC; CDR3: CATSILQGAQEQYF
V: TRBV11-2; J: TRBJ1-2; size: many; length: 15; D: TRBD1; DNA: TGTGCCAGCAGCTTACCGGGACAGGGGGCTTTGGGCTACACCTTC; CDR3: CASSLPGQGALGYTF
V: TRBV12-3/TRBV12-4; J: TRBJ2-7; size: many; length: 16; D: NA; DNA: TGTGCCAGCAGTTTCTCGGGGGGGAGACAGGGTTCAGAGCAGTACTTC; CDR3: CASSFSGGRQGSEQYF
V: TRBV7-8; J: TRBJ1-2; size: few; length: 14; D: TRBD1; DNA: TGTGCCAGCAGCTTAACAGACAGGGCGCTCGGCTACACCTTC; CDR3: CASSLTDRALGYTF
V: TRBV11-2; J: TRBJ1-6; size: NA; length: 17; D: TRBD1; DNA: TGTGCCAGCAGCAAGACAGGGGGCGCGATTAATAATTCACCCCTCCACTTT; CDR3: CASSKTGGAINNSPLHF
V: TRBV20-1; J: TRBJ1-1; size: many; length: 13; D: NA; DNA: TGCAGTGCTGTCGAGGGTAAAATTAATGAAGCTTTCTTT; CDR3: CSAVEGKINEAFF
V: TRBV3-1; J: TRBJ1-1; size: many; length: 12; D: TRBD1; DNA: TGTGCCAGCAGAAGACAGGGGGTTGAAGCTTTCTTT; CDR3: CASRRQGVEAFF
V: TRBV18; J: TRBJ1-1; size: many; length: 14; D: NA; DNA: TGTGCCAGCTCAAATCAGGGTGGTGGCACTGAAGCTTTCTTT; CDR3: CASSNQGGGTEAFF
V: TRBV19; J: TRBJ2-3; size: few; length: 14; D: TRBD1; DNA: TGTGCCAGTAGGGTTACAGGGGCCACAGATACGCAGTATTTT; CDR3: CASRVTGATDTQYF
V: TRBV7-9; J: TRBJ2-1; size: many; length: 12; D: NA; DNA: TGTGCCAGCAGTCGGGAAAGCACTGAGCAGTTCTTC; CDR3: CASSRESTEQFF
V: TRBV2; J: TRBJ1-4; size: many; length: 13; D: TRBD1; DNA: TGTGCCAGCAGGTATAGGGGGCTTGAAAAACTGTTTTTT; CDR3: CASRYRGLEKLFF
V: TRBV19; J: TRBJ2-1; size: NA; length: 16; D: NA; DNA: TGTGCCAGTAGTCGGGGGATCAGGACCCTACCGGGCGAGCAGTTCTTC; CDR3: CASSRGIRTLPGEQFF
V: TRBV28; J: TRBJ2-1; size: many; length: 15; D: TRBD2; DNA: TGTGCCAGCAGCCCTTGGCGGGGGGGTGTCAGTGAGCAGTTCTTC; CDR3: CASSPWRGGVSEQFF
V: TRBV7-9; J: TRBJ2-5; size: few; length: 12; D: NA; DNA: TGTGCCAGCAGCCCCACGGCTGCGACCCAGTACTTC; CDR3: CASSPTAATQYF
V: TRBV12-3/TRBV12-4; J: TRBJ2-1; size: NA; length: 18; D: NA; DNA: TGTGCCAGCAGTTACGCGCACGGGCTCGGGGGCCCCTACAATGAGCAGTTCTTC; CDR3: CASSYAHGLGGPYNEQFF
V: TRBV20-1; J: TRBJ2-3; size: NA; length: 15; D: TRBD2; DNA: TGCAGTGCTCCTCGGACTAGCGGGGGCACAGATACGCAGTATTTT; CDR3: CSAPRTSGGTDTQYF
V: TRBV7-3; J: TRBJ2-7; size: many; length: 15; D: NA; DNA: TGTGCCAGCAGCTTAGGAGGGAGCAGCTCCTACGAGCAGTACTTC; CDR3: CASSLGGSSSYEQYF
V: TRBV28; J: TRBJ1-2; size: many; length: 14; D: NA; DNA: TGTGCCAGCAGCCCTCCAGAGGGTCACTATGGCTACACCTTC; CDR3: CASSPPEGHYGYTF
V: TRBV7-6; J: TRBJ1-4; size: many; length: 14; D: NA; DNA: TGTGCCAGCAGCACAGGGAGGGCTAATGAAAAACTGTTTTTT; CDR3: CASSTGRANEKLFF
V: TRBV5-1; J: TRBJ2-3; size: many; length: 14; D: NA; DNA: TGTGCCAGCAGCTTAGGAGGTAGCACAGATACGCAGTATTTT; CDR3: CASSLGGSTDTQYF
V: TRBV2; J: TRBJ2-3; size: few; length: 15; D: NA; DNA: TGTGCCAGCAGGGAGGCTGTTTCTAGCACAGATACGCAGTATTTT; CDR3: CASREAVSSTDTQYF
V: TRBV7-2; J: TRBJ1-1; size: many; length: 18; D: NA; DNA: TGTGCCAGCAGCCCGACGGACAGCCCGATATATCTGAACACTGAAGCTTTCTTT; CDR3: CASSPTDSPIYLNTEAFF
V: TRBV7-2; J: TRBJ1-1; size: many; length: 15; D: NA; DNA: TGTGCCAGCAGCTTACCGACAGGTATGAACACTGAAGCTTTCTTT; CDR3: CASSLPTGMNTEAFF
V: TRBV27; J: TRBJ1-2; size: NA; length: 17; D: NA; DNA: TGTGCCAGCAGTTCCCCGTCCGCGACCGGGCTTAACTATGGCTACACCTTC; CDR3: CASSSPSATGLNYGYTF